Listed below are T cell receptor beta chains from one sample, sequenced in a study of blood T cell repertoires in COVID-19. Clones were sequenced by immunoSEQ multiplex PCR, and TCRdb holds only the in-frame ones, with some missing. The sample holds around 260,000 clones; around 84% are singletons and the top ten take around 4.1%. Sequencing input: PBMCs or T cells enriched from blood (not recorded which). The receptor source for this set is a man aged 25 to 45 with acute COVID-19. Both conserved end residues are part of each CDR3. Fields, in order: clone size, J gene, D gene, V gene, CDR3 protein, CDR3 DNA. The D gene is left open where the match is weak. Clone size is stated in some rows and not others, as once, few, many or a class when expanded.

size: NA; J: TRBJ2-1; D: TRBD2; V: TRBV10-3; CDR3: CAISALAGEDEQFF; DNA: TGTGCCATCAGTGCACTAGCGGGAGAGGACGAGCAGTTCTTC
size: NA; J: TRBJ2-2; D: NA; V: TRBV7-6; CDR3: CASSLAKGAGELFF; DNA: TGTGCCAGCAGCTTAGCTAAGGGGGCCGGGGAGCTGTTTTTT
size: NA; J: TRBJ1-5; D: NA; V: TRBV27; CDR3: CASGPNQPQHF; DNA: TGTGCCAGCGGGCCCAATCAGCCCCAGCATTTT
size: once; J: TRBJ1-1; D: NA; V: TRBV15; CDR3: CATSRDLADTEAFF; DNA: TGTGCCACCAGCAGAGATCTGGCAGACACTGAAGCTTTCTTT
size: few; J: TRBJ1-6; D: NA; V: TRBV5-1; CDR3: CASSLAGTIGNSPLHF; DNA: TGCGCCAGCAGCTTGGCCGGGACAATCGGTAATTCACCCCTCCACTTT
size: few; J: TRBJ2-2; D: NA; V: TRBV6-2/TRBV6-3; CDR3: CASSYLRGQANTGELFF; DNA: TGTGCCAGCAGTTACCTAAGAGGACAAGCGAACACCGGGGAGCTGTTTTTT
size: few; J: TRBJ1-5; D: TRBD1; V: TRBV19; CDR3: CASSILAGGVHF; DNA: TGTGCCAGTAGTATTCTCGCAGGGGGCGTGCATTTT
size: NA; J: TRBJ2-3; D: NA; V: TRBV19; CDR3: CASSRAPSTDTQYF; DNA: TGTGCCAGTAGTAGGGCTCCTAGCACAGATACGCAGTATTTT
size: NA; J: TRBJ2-5; D: NA; V: TRBV6-5; CDR3: CASSGGGGPGETQYF; DNA: TGTGCCAGCTCCGGAGGGGGGGGGCCTGGGGAGACCCAGTACTTC
size: NA; J: TRBJ1-6; D: NA; V: TRBV6-1; CDR3: CASSEAGHLRLDNNSPLHF; DNA: TGTGCCAGCAGTGAAGCAGGACATCTCAGATTAGATAATAATTCACCCCTCCACTTT
size: NA; J: TRBJ1-6; D: NA; V: TRBV5-8; CDR3: CASSLERAQRNSPLHF; DNA: TGTGCCAGCAGCTTGGAGCGCGCCCAACGGAATTCACCCCTCCACTTT
size: medium-sized; J: TRBJ1-1; D: NA; V: TRBV2; CDR3: CASSRQASSTEAFF; DNA: TGTGCCAGCAGTCGACAGGCGTCGAGCACTGAAGCTTTCTTT
size: once; J: TRBJ1-2; D: TRBD1; V: TRBV12-3/TRBV12-4; CDR3: CASSPTDRGYTF; DNA: TGTGCCAGCAGCCCCACGGACAGGGGCTACACCTTC
size: NA; J: TRBJ2-2; D: TRBD1; V: TRBV19; CDR3: CASSIKGAIGGELFF; DNA: TGTGCCAGTAGTATAAAGGGGGCGATAGGAGGGGAGCTGTTTTTT
size: NA; J: TRBJ2-1; D: NA; V: TRBV6-5; CDR3: CASHISGSSYNEQFF; DNA: TGTGCCAGCCACATTAGCGGTAGCTCCTACAATGAGCAGTTCTTC
size: once; J: TRBJ1-2; D: NA; V: TRBV23-1; CDR3: CASSQYCTYRALLTF; DNA: TGCGCCAGCAGTCAGTATTGTACGTACAGGGCCCTTCTGACCTTC
size: NA; J: TRBJ2-2; D: TRBD2; V: TRBV10-2; CDR3: CASSTSSGGANTGELFF; DNA: TGCGCCAGCAGTACCTCTAGCGGGGGGGCGAACACCGGGGAGCTGTTTTTT
size: NA; J: TRBJ1-2; D: NA; V: TRBV27; CDR3: CASSLVGALGGYTF; DNA: TGTGCCAGCAGTTTAGTAGGGGCCCTCGGGGGCTACACCTTC
size: NA; J: TRBJ1-1; D: NA; V: TRBV9; CDR3: CASSAGPPYTEAFF; DNA: TGTGCCAGCAGCGCAGGGCCCCCCTACACTGAAGCTTTCTTT
size: NA; J: TRBJ1-4; D: NA; V: TRBV4-3; CDR3: CASSQEWAGTNEKLFF; DNA: TGCGCCAGCAGCCAAGAATGGGCGGGGACTAATGAAAAACTGTTTTTT
size: NA; J: TRBJ1-2; D: TRBD1; V: TRBV5-4; CDR3: CASSLGDRGRRYGYTF; DNA: TGTGCCAGCAGCTTGGGGGACAGGGGGCGGCGGTACGGCTACACCTTC
size: NA; J: TRBJ1-1; D: NA; V: TRBV29-1; CDR3: CSVERDTEAFF; DNA: TGCAGCGTTGAGCGGGACACTGAAGCTTTCTTT
size: NA; J: TRBJ1-2; D: NA; V: TRBV11-3; CDR3: CASSSHRDIYGYTF; DNA: TGTGCCAGCAGCTCGCACCGGGACATCTATGGCTACACCTTC
size: once; J: TRBJ1-1; D: NA; V: TRBV28; CDR3: CASSFGRLLVGPEAFF; DNA: TGTGCCAGCAGTTTCGGCAGGCTACTTGTTGGGCCTGAAGCTTTCTTT
size: NA; J: TRBJ1-5; D: NA; V: TRBV5-6; CDR3: CASSSGVSNQPQHF; DNA: TGTGCCAGCAGCTCCGGGGTAAGCAATCAGCCCCAGCATTTT
size: NA; J: TRBJ1-2; D: NA; V: TRBV29-1; CDR3: CSGGGGNYGYTF; DNA: TGCAGCGGCGGCGGAGGCAACTATGGCTACACCTTC
size: few; J: TRBJ2-5; D: TRBD1; V: TRBV28; CDR3: CASRTEGQGPETQYF; DNA: TGTGCCAGCCGCACCGAGGGACAGGGACCAGAGACCCAGTACTTC
size: NA; J: TRBJ1-5; D: NA; V: TRBV7-8; CDR3: CASSSQRAGQPQHF; DNA: TGTGCCAGCAGCTCCCAGAGGGCCGGTCAGCCCCAGCATTTT
size: NA; J: TRBJ1-3; D: NA; V: TRBV12-3/TRBV12-4; CDR3: CASSPAGTIYF; DNA: TGTGCCAGCAGCCCGGCGGGCACCATATATTTT
size: NA; J: TRBJ2-2; D: TRBD1; V: TRBV29-1; CDR3: CSAWTGGTGELFF; DNA: TGCAGCGCTTGGACAGGGGGTACCGGGGAGCTGTTTTTT
size: NA; J: TRBJ2-1; D: TRBD1; V: TRBV19; CDR3: CASRSTGGGEQFF; DNA: TGTGCCAGTAGATCAACAGGGGGCGGTGAGCAGTTCTTC
size: NA; J: TRBJ2-3; D: NA; V: TRBV19; CDR3: CASSIRGTDTQYF; DNA: TGTGCCAGTAGTATAAGGGGAACAGATACGCAGTATTTT
size: NA; J: TRBJ2-1; D: NA; V: TRBV13; CDR3: CASSGAPYNEQFF; DNA: TGTGCCAGCAGCGGGGCTCCTTATAATGAGCAGTTCTTC
size: NA; J: TRBJ1-1; D: NA; V: TRBV5-8; CDR3: CASSLGENTEAFF; DNA: TGTGCCAGCAGCTTGGGCGAGAACACTGAAGCTTTCTTT
size: NA; J: TRBJ1-1; D: TRBD1; V: TRBV5-6; CDR3: CASSFRGLGTEAFF; DNA: TGTGCCAGCAGCTTCAGGGGGCTGGGCACTGAAGCTTTCTTT
size: NA; J: TRBJ2-2; D: TRBD2; V: TRBV2; CDR3: CASSVAGAPTGELFF; DNA: TGTGCCAGCAGTGTAGCGGGGGCTCCAACCGGGGAGCTGTTTTTT
size: few; J: TRBJ1-2; D: NA; V: TRBV18; CDR3: CASSTSKDSNYGYTF; DNA: TGTGCCAGCTCCACCTCGAAGGACAGCAACTATGGCTACACCTTC
size: NA; J: TRBJ2-2; D: TRBD2; V: TRBV2; CDR3: CASSPGGYTGELFF; DNA: TGTGCCAGCAGCCCGGGAGGGTACACCGGGGAGCTGTTTTTT
size: NA; J: TRBJ2-5; D: NA; V: TRBV5-6; CDR3: CASSLGPRAEETQYF; DNA: TGTGCCAGCAGCTTGGGCCCCAGGGCGGAAGAGACCCAGTACTTC
size: once; J: TRBJ1-2; D: NA; V: TRBV25-1; CDR3: CASGQGYGYTF; DNA: TGTGCCAGCGGCCAGGGCTATGGCTACACCTTC
size: NA; J: TRBJ2-2; D: TRBD2; V: TRBV25-1; CDR3: CASSDLAGGIGELFF; DNA: TGTGCCAGCAGTGATTTAGCGGGAGGGATCGGGGAGCTGTTTTTT